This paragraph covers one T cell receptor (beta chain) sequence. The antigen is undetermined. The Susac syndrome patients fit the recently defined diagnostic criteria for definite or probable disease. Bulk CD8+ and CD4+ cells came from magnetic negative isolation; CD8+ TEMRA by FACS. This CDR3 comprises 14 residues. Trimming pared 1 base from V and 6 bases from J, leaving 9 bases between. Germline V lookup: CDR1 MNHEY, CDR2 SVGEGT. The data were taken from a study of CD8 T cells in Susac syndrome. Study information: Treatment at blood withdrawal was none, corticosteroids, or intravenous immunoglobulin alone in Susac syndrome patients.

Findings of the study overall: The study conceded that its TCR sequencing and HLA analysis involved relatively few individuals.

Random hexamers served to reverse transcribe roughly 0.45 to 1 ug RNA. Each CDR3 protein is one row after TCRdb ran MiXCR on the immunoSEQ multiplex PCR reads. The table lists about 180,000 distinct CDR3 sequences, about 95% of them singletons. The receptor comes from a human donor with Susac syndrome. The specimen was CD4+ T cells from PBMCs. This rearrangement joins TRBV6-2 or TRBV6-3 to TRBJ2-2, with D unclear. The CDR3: CASSYFPEAGELFF. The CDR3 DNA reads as TGTGCCAGCAGTTACTTCCCAGAGGCCGGGGAGCTGTTTTTT.